The T cell receptor beta chain under discussion was sequenced for a study of T cell repertoires in cytomegalovirus infection. About the study: HLA-B-restricted CMV epitopes that are well studied were used alongside recently identified HLA-C-restricted ones.

Study results and limitations: Carriers of CMV and the relevant HLA type were discriminated by public TCR beta frequency. The ex vivo response showed dominance by HLA-C-restricted CMV-specific TCR beta clonotypes.

TCRdb recomputed calls from the reads with MiXCR, one row per CDR3 protein. Among 110,000 or so distinct CDR3 sequences listed, 30% to 35% were seen once. The CDR3 is 11 residues long. The germline gives CDR1 SQVTM, CDR2 ANQGSEA. The germline V and J ends were trimmed by 0 bases and 8 bases, with 7 bases remaining between them. This clonotype was detected a few times. Its antigen is not known. The sample here was CD8+ T cells from cultured PBMCs, taken from culture after CMV antigen stimulation. The receptor comes from a human donor in good health (CMV status not recorded). Some clones in this sample may be carry-over from other donors' samples. The genes are TRBV29-1 and TRBJ1-2; D is uncertain. The chain's CDR3 is CSVEEFSGYTF. CDR3 coding DNA: TGCAGCGTTGAAGAGTTTTCCGGCTACACCTTC.